The clone carrying this TCR beta chain was observed once. The target antigen is unknown. The authors carried out high-throughput sequencing of TCR beta. They applied it to CD8+ and CD4+ T cells obtained from blood. The authors reverse transcribed 0.5 to 1 ug RNA with random hexamers. The TCR beta CDR3 was amplified by immunoSEQ multiplex PCR across 54 Vbeta, 13 Jbeta. TCRdb re-called the immunoSEQ multiplex PCR reads with MiXCR, one entry per CDR3 protein. The data contain a few hundred thousand distinct CDR3 sequences, around 92% of them singletons. The sample comes from a study of CD8 T cells in Susac syndrome. Notes on the study in general: The relatively small number of individuals in the TCR sequencing and HLA analysis was acknowledged by the study.

CDR1 is MDHEN, CDR2 SYDVKM, per germline. CDR3 length: 14 residues. The V end lost 3 bases, the J end lost 2 bases, and 9 bases lay between the germline ends. Sequencing input: CD4+ T cells from PBMCs. The chain links TRBV28 to TRBJ2-3; unclear D gene. The clonotype originates from a human donor with multiple sclerosis. Written as DNA, the CDR3 is TGTGCCAGCAGTTTGGCAGGATTCACAGATACGCAGTATTTT. Protein sequence: CASSLAGFTDTQYF.